These 28 T cell receptor beta chains were all obtained from the same sample, sequenced in a study of synovial regulatory T cells in juvenile arthritis. Some clones are missing from TCRdb's copy, which holds only in-frame ones; the method was immunoSEQ multiplex PCR. The sample's table shows 8,000 to 10,000 clones. The sample was Treg cells from blood. Subset specified: remaining (HLA-DR-negative) circulating blood Treg cells. The receptor source for this set is a donor aged 2-30 years with juvenile idiopathic arthritis.

The genes are TRBV6-1 and TRBJ1-1. This CDR3 has 15 residues. The DNA is unrecorded. The germline CDR1 and CDR2 sequences are MNHNS and SASEGT. CDR3 protein: CASSEWAGEDTEAFF.

The J gene is TRBJ2-6, the V gene TRBV5-1. Germline CDR1 SGHRS, CDR2 YFSETQ. The CDR3 has 13 residues. No DNA sequence is on record. CDR3 loop: CASRVSGANVLTF.

This clone shows up as medium-sized by frequency. V usage is TRBV19 and J usage is TRBJ1-3; TCRdb's D call, TRBD1, is unchecked because there is no DNA. The germline V gene encodes CDR1 LNHDA and CDR2 SQIVND (reference sequence). This CDR3 has 20 residues. A DNA sequence was not provided. CDR3 loop: CASSMLSGQGESLTGNTIYF.

The CDR3 sequence: CASKIAGMFVDEQFF. The chain carries TRBV7-2 and TRBJ2-1; TCRdb's assignment of TRBD2 cannot be checked, as there is no DNA. CDR3 length: 15 residues. There is no recorded DNA. Germline lookup yields CDR1 SGHTA and CDR2 FQGNSA.

The CDR3 sequence: CASSLRRLAGGEQFF. This chain uses TRBV11-2 with TRBJ2-1; TCRdb indicates TRBD2, and absent DNA this call remains unverified. Germline CDR1 SGHAT, CDR2 FQNNGV. The CDR3 runs 15 residues. Only the protein is available.

The chain combines TRBV19 with TRBJ2-7; absent DNA, TCRdb's TRBD2 call cannot be checked. Germline CDR1 and CDR2: LNHDA and SQIVND (reference sequence). This CDR3 has 17 amino acids. The DNA is not on file. The CDR3 loop reads CASSIDLRLAGSYEQYF.

This rearrangement joins TRBV6-1 to TRBJ2-1; with no DNA, the TCRdb D assignment of TRBD2 cannot be verified. The CDR3 runs 16 residues. The DNA is not on file. Germline-derived CDR1 and CDR2 are MNHNS and SASEGT. This CDR3 reads CASSVLRSSLGNEQFF.

CDR3 sequence reads: CASSLRYRGRGNEQFF. The chain is built from TRBV28 and TRBJ2-1; TCRdb gives TRBD1 as the D gene, but with no DNA this cannot be confirmed. Germline loops: CDR1 MDHEN, CDR2 SYDVKM. CDR3 size: 16 residues. No DNA is listed.

J is TRBJ1-2 and V is TRBV28; TCRdb's D call, TRBD1, is unchecked because there is no DNA. The length of the CDR3 is 14 residues. Only the protein sequence is given. From germline, CDR1 is MDHEN and CDR2 SYDVKM. The chain's CDR3 is CASSHYREGDGYTF.

V is TRBV14 and J is TRBJ2-1; as DNA is missing, the TRBD2 call by TCRdb cannot be tested. Per germline, CDR1 SGHDN and CDR2 FVKESK. CDR3 size: 14 residues. No DNA has been recorded. The CDR3 loop is CASSPRLTYNEQFF.

The genes are TRBV19 and TRBJ1-5. Germline V gives CDR1 LNHDA, CDR2 SQIVND (reference sequence). There are 15 residues in the CDR3. The coding DNA is unavailable. The CDR3 reads CASSIIKGSNQPQHF. Using reference TRBV19 and TRBJ1-5 for the parts outside the CDR3, the full variable domain is DGGITQSPKYLFRKEGQNVTLSCEQNLNHDAMYWYRQDPGQGLRLIYYSQIVNDFQKGDIAEGYSVSREKKESFPLTVTSAQKNPTAFYLCASSIIKGSNQPQHFGDGTRLSIL.

The chain is built from TRBV6-1 and TRBJ2-1; the D call of TRBD2 rests on TCRdb alone, since no DNA is present to check it. Per the germline V gene, CDR1 is MNHNS and CDR2 is SASEGT. The CDR3 runs 18 residues. No DNA has been recorded. The CDR3 reads CASSDRGFRTRRLGEQFF.

The V and J genes are TRBV28 and TRBJ2-2. CDR1 is MDHEN and CDR2 is SYDVKM in the germline V gene. This CDR3 contains 16 residues. DNA was not recorded. The CDR3 sequence: CASSLSLGRNTGELFF.

For this clone: The CDR3 does not end in the conserved phenylalanine or tryptophan, so this is likely a read error. This rearrangement joins TRBV20-1 to TRBJ1-2. The germline V gene encodes CDR1 DFQATT and CDR2 SNEGSKA (reference sequence). CDR3 length: 10 amino acids. DNA for this receptor is not on file. Here the CDR3 reads CSAPSAYSPL.

The chain carries TRBV5-4 and TRBJ2-2; the D gene TCRdb calls, TRBD2, cannot be checked with no DNA. Germline loops: CDR1 SGHNT, CDR2 YYREEE (reference sequence). The CDR3 is 17 amino acids. A DNA sequence was not provided. The CDR3 spells CASSLPPGGANTGELFF.

V is TRBV27 and J is TRBJ1-1; absent DNA, TCRdb's TRBD1 call cannot be checked. The germline V gene has CDR1 MNHEY and CDR2 SMNVEV (reference sequence). CDR3 length equals 11 residues. This entry has no DNA. The CDR3 loop reads CASSTAREAFF.

This chain joins TRBV6-6 and TRBJ1-1. CDR1 and CDR2 (germline): MNHNY, SVGAGI (reference sequence). CDR3 length: 13 amino acids. No DNA appears here. CDR3 amino acids: CATTPPNPTEAFF.

The chain couples TRBV27 to TRBJ1-2; the TCRdb D gene call, TRBD1, has no DNA to confirm it. There are 14 residues in the CDR3. No DNA is recorded. CDR1 and CDR2 from the germline V gene are MNHEY and SMNVEV (reference sequence). The CDR3 protein is CASSPRTGLYGYTF.

This chain uses TRBV6-5 with TRBJ2-6; TCRdb indicates TRBD2, and absent DNA this call remains unverified. This CDR3 region has 16 residues. No DNA is listed. The germline V gene encodes CDR1 MNHEY and CDR2 SVGAGI. The CDR3 protein is CASSYSIRSGANVLTF.

J is TRBJ1-2 and V is TRBV27; TCRdb selects TRBD1, and the lack of DNA leaves this call unchecked. Per germline, CDR1 MNHEY and CDR2 SMNVEV (reference sequence). CDR3 length: 16 residues. The entry carries no DNA sequence. CDR3: CASSSRHQGTNYGYTF.

The rearrangement joins TRBV28 to TRBJ1-1; TCRdb indicates TRBD1, and absent DNA this call remains unverified. The CDR3 loop spans 13 amino acids. The nucleotide record is missing. CDR1 is MDHEN, CDR2 SYDVKM, per germline. The CDR3 region is CASRYGQNTEAFF.

The V call is TRBV18, the J call TRBJ2-7; without DNA, the TCRdb call of TRBD1 cannot be checked. The germline V gene has CDR1 KGHSH and CDR2 LQKENI. This CDR3 is 13 amino acids long. No coding sequence is recorded. The CDR3 here is CASSPRGQGEQYF.

The chain couples TRBV2 to TRBJ1-4. The germline V gene encodes CDR1 SNHLY and CDR2 FYNNEI. This CDR3 comprises 16 residues. This entry has no DNA. The CDR3: CASRGRKQKPNEKLFF. Full variable domain (remainder filled in from reference TRBV2 and TRBJ1-4): EPEVTQTPSHQVTQMGQEVILRCVPISNHLYFYWYRQILGQKVEFLVSFYNNEISEKSEIFDDQFSVERPDGSNFTLKIRSTKLEDSAMYFCASRGRKQKPNEKLFFGSGTQLSVL.

The rearrangement uses TRBV19 and TRBJ2-1; TCRdb gives TRBD1 as the D gene, but with no DNA this cannot be confirmed. The germline V gene has CDR1 LNHDA and CDR2 SQIVND (reference sequence). The CDR3 runs 13 residues. No coding sequence is recorded. CDR3 protein: CASSIVRWNEQFF. The full variable domain, its missing parts supplied by reference TRBV19 and TRBJ2-1, is DGGITQSPKYLFRKEGQNVTLSCEQNLNHDAMYWYRQDPGQGLRLIYYSQIVNDFQKGDIAEGYSVSREKKESFPLTVTSAQKNPTAFYLCASSIVRWNEQFFGPGTRLTVL.

CDR3 in amino acids: CASQRQGMAGELFF. The chain employs TRBV27 and TRBJ2-2; the TRBD1 assignment by TCRdb is unverifiable without DNA. The germline V gene encodes CDR1 MNHEY and CDR2 SMNVEV (reference sequence). The CDR3 covers 14 residues. This entry has no DNA.

The rearrangement joins TRBV19 to TRBJ2-2; the TRBD2 assignment by TCRdb is unverifiable without DNA. The CDR3 has 14 amino acids. No DNA sequence is on record. CDR1 and CDR2 (germline): LNHDA, SQIVND (reference sequence). The CDR3 region is CASSPVREAGELFF.

J is TRBJ2-7 and V is TRBV5-4; absent DNA, TCRdb's TRBD2 call cannot be checked. Germline V gene lookup returns CDR1 SGHNT and CDR2 YYREEE (reference sequence). This CDR3 region has 15 residues. The nucleotide record is missing. CDR3 amino acids: CASSAGLAGFYEQYF.

The chain recombines TRBV2 with TRBJ2-1; TCRdb calls TRBD1, which cannot be checked without DNA. This CDR3 has 11 residues. Only the protein is on record. Germline CDR1 is SNHLY and CDR2 is FYNNEI. CDR3 loop: CASNQFNEQFF.